This T cell receptor (beta chain) was profiled in a study of PD-L1 blockade in urothelial cancer. Study context: Patients took up atezolizumab in 2014 at 1,200 mg intravenously every 3 weeks. Peripheral blood specimens exhibited a median yield of about 140,000 T cells.

Some clones are missing from TCRdb's copy, which holds only in-frame ones; the method was immunoSEQ multiplex PCR. This sample yields more than 85,000 clones, of which about 90% are seen a single time; just over 0.9% belongs to the top ten. Study results and limitations: Durable-benefit cases showed more tumor-associated blood clone expansion at 3 weeks.

Patients had locally advanced or metastatic urothelial carcinoma. The germline V gene encodes CDR1 SGHVS and CDR2 FNYEAQ. Trimming removed 5 bases from V and 2 bases from J, with 19 bases in between. The CDR3 totals 16 residues. In the case of this clone: No antigen is known for it.

The chain recombines TRBV7-6 with TRBJ2-7; TRBD2 is a possible D gene (7 bases). Here the sequenced sample was PBMCs, taken around atezolizumab (anti-PD-L1) treatment. This receptor was identified in a woman aged 80 or over with urothelial cancer. The chain's CDR3 is CASSLSGGAGPYEQYF. DNA for the CDR3: TGTGCCAGCAGCCTTAGTGGGGGGGCAGGTCCCTACGAGCAGTACTTC.